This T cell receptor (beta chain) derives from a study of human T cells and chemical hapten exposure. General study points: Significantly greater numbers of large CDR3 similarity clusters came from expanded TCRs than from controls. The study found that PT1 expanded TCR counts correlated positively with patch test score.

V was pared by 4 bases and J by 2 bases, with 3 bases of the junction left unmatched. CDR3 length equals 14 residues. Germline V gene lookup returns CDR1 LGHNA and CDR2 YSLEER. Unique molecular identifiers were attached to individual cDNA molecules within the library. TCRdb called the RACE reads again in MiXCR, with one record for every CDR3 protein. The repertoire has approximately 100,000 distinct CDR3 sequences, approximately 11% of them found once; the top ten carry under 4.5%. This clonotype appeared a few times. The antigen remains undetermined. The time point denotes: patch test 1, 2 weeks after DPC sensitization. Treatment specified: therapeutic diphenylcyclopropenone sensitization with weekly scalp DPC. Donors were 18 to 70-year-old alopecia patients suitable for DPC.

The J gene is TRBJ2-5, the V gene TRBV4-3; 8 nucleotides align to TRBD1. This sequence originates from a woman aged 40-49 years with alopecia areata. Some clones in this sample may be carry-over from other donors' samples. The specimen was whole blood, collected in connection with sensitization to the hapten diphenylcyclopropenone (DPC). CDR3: CASSRRTGQETQYF. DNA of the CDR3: TGCGCCAGCAGCCGCCGGACAGGGCAAGAGACCCAGTACTTC.